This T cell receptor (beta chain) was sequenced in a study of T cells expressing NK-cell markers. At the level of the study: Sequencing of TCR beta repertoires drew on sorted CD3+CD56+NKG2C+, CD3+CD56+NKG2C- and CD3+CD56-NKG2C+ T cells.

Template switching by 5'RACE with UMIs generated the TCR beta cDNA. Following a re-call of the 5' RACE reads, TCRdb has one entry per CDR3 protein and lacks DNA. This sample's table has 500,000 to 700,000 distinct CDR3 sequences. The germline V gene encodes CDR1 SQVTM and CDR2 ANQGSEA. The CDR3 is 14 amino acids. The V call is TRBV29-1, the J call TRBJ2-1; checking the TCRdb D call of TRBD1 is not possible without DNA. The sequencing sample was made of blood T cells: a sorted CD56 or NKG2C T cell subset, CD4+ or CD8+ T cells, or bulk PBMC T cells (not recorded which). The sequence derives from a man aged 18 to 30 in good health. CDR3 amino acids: CSVRDSGFKNEQFF.